This TCR beta chain was documented in a study of cytomegalovirus exposure and HLA in healthy donors. Background on the study: A prior analysis found about 120 million unique TCR beta sequences from about 179 million T cells. Within an early data release were about 85 million unique TCRs drawn from HLA-typed donors.

Germline CDR1 and CDR2: SGHAT and FQNNGV. With V trimmed by 5 bases and J by 0 bases, 5 bases remained unmatched. This CDR3 is 15 amino acids long. The PCR was carried out with 60 Vbeta primers and 13 Jbeta primers. Original handling: In a later analysis, the count reached 80 million or so unique TCR beta chains, with around 11 million shared. Libraries were prepared by immunoSEQ multiplex PCR; TCRdb keeps only in-frame clonotypes and omits some of them. D and trimming were read from the DNA, whereas the V and J calls and clone size are those reported in that table. The sample consists of about 110,000 clones, around 85% of them appearing once. This clone was found a few times. What it binds is not known. Study-level results: On later analysis, the bulk of CMV-associated TCR beta chains appeared to be HLA-restricted.

The chain employs TRBV11-2 and TRBJ2-3, with 7 bases that match TRBD2. The material sequenced was PBMCs. The source is a man aged 40-49 years in good health and CMV-seronegative. CDR3 nucleotide sequence: TGTGCCAGCAGCACCCGAGCGGGGAGCACAGATACGCAGTATTTT. It specifies CASSTRAGSTDTQYF.